Presented here are 26 T cell receptor beta chains from one specimen sequenced in a study of blood T cell repertoires in COVID-19. Profiled with immunoSEQ multiplex PCR; TCRdb holds only in-frame clones, not every one. The table includes some 73,000 clones, 85% detected once. The sequenced sample was peripheral blood. The receptors here all came from a man aged 50 to 59 with COVID-19, enrolled during active disease.

The CDR3: CASRDRANGELFF. The CDR3 DNA reads TGTGCCAGCAGGGACAGGGCGAACGGGGAGCTGTTTTTT. The rearrangement uses TRBV2 and TRBJ2-2, with 8 bases identical to TRBD1. V trimming: 6 bases; J trimming: 7 bases; junction bases outside the gene matches: 4. Germline CDR1 SNHLY, CDR2 FYNNEI. This CDR3 has 13 amino acids.

The gene calls are TRBV24-1 and TRBJ2-6; 9 nucleotides align to TRBD1. Trimming at V came to 2 bases and at J to 2 bases, leaving 3 bases not matched to a gene. CDR3 length: 17 amino acids. In germline, CDR1 is KGHDR, CDR2 SFDVKD. The CDR3 bases are TGTGCCACCAGTGATTCTACAGGGGGCGCTGGGGCCAACGTCCTGACTTTC. Translating gives CATSDSTGGAGANVLTF.

V usage is TRBV9 and J usage is TRBJ2-5; 9 bases line up with TRBD1. Germline V gives CDR1 SGDLS, CDR2 YYNGEE. The CDR3 contains 15 residues. Germline trimming cut 4 bases from V and 2 bases from J; bases unmatched to any gene: 6. The CDR3 region is CASSPRDRVQETQYF. In nucleotides, the CDR3 is TGTGCCAGCAGCCCCCGGGACAGGGTACAAGAGACCCAGTACTTC.

This clone was seen a single time. V usage is TRBV4-2 and J usage is TRBJ2-5, with 8 nucleotides matching TRBD1. In germline, CDR1 is LGHNA, CDR2 YNFKEQ. The length of the CDR3 is 14 residues. With V trimmed by 5 bases and J by 3 bases, 5 bases remained unmatched. CDR3 coding DNA: TGTGCCAGCAGCTCCTCGGACAGGGAAGAGACCCAGTACTTC. It encodes CASSSSDREETQYF.

There are a few counts of this clone. J is TRBJ2-5 and V is TRBV7-9; the D gene is possibly TRBD2 (7 bases). Germline CDR1 reads SEHNR; CDR2 reads FQNEAQ (reference sequence). The CDR3 length is 15 residues. V was shortened by 4 bases and J by 3 bases, with 15 bases between the two germline ends. CDR3 bases: TGTGCCAGCAGCTACAAGGGGGGGCCGGAAGAGACCCAGTACTTC. Translated: CASSYKGGPEETQYF.

The rearrangement links TRBV15 to TRBJ1-1, with a possible D match to TRBD1 (6 bases). This CDR3 region has 16 residues. Per the germline V gene, CDR1 is LNHNV and CDR2 is YYDKDF (reference sequence). V was clipped by 0 bases and J by 4 bases, with 15 bases between them. The CDR3 reads CATSRERGSSTTEAFF. For the CDR3, the DNA is TGTGCCACCAGCAGAGAGAGGGGGTCGAGCACCACTGAAGCTTTCTTT.

This sequence joins TRBV4-1 and TRBJ1-1, with 8 positions matching TRBD1. Germline V gene data show CDR1 as MGHRA and CDR2 as YSYEKL. The CDR3 runs 15 residues. V lost 3 bases to trimming and J lost 4 bases; unmatched junction nucleotides: 7. This CDR3 reads CASSHSGTGPTEAFF. CDR3 DNA sequence: TGCGCCAGCAGCCATTCCGGGACAGGCCCCACTGAAGCTTTCTTT.

The chain has TRBV27 and TRBJ2-2; D is ambiguous. The V end was cut by 8 bases, the J end by 0 bases, with 10 bases between. This CDR3 spans 14 amino acids. The germline V gene has CDR1 MNHEY and CDR2 SMNVEV (reference sequence). CDR3 nucleotide sequence: TGTGCCAGCTCACTCACCACGAACACCGGGGAGCTGTTTTTT. Amino acids: CASSLTTNTGELFF.

This chain connects TRBV2 to TRBJ2-1; 8 bases map to TRBD1. The CDR3 runs 16 residues. V was pared by 9 bases and J by 1 base, with 11 bases of the junction left unmatched. The germline V gene encodes CDR1 SNHLY and CDR2 FYNNEI. CDR3 in DNA: TGTGCCAGGACGAGAGGACAGGGTGGTTCCTACAATGAGCAGTTCTTC. It encodes CARTRGQGGSYNEQFF.

The V call is TRBV10-1, the J call TRBJ2-7; 12 bases fit TRBD2. The CDR3 spans 12 residues. CDR1 and CDR2 (germline): WNHNN, SYGVQD (reference sequence). The ends lost 10 bases at V and 9 bases at J; junction bases unmatched: 7. CDR3 sequence: CATSTSGGSQYF. The DNA for the CDR3 is TGCGCCACCTCGACTAGCGGGGGTTCGCAGTACTTC.

V is TRBV9 and J is TRBJ2-7, with 9 bases lining up with TRBD1. CDR3 length: 15 residues. V trimming: 2 bases; J trimming: 5 bases; junction bases outside the gene matches: 8. Looked up from germline, CDR1 is SGDLS and CDR2 is YYNGEE. Written as DNA, the CDR3 is TGTGCCAGCAGCGTGACCGGGACAGGGTCCCACGAGCAGTACTTC. Protein product: CASSVTGTGSHEQYF.

The V call is TRBV7-9, the J call TRBJ1-6; weak D call: TRBD1 (5 bases). This CDR3 is 14 amino acids long. Looked up from germline, CDR1 is SEHNR and CDR2 is FQNEAQ (reference sequence). The V end was cut by 6 bases, the J end by 12 bases, with 18 bases between. CDR3 amino acids: CASRGAGQIEPLHF. The CDR3 DNA reads as TGTGCCAGCAGAGGGGCAGGTCAAATTGAACCCCTCCACTTT.

The gene calls are TRBV6-5 and TRBJ2-7, with D perhaps matching TRBD2 (6 bases). V was clipped by 6 bases and J by 3 bases, with 9 bases between them. This CDR3 is 12 amino acids long. Germline-derived CDR1 and CDR2 are MNHEY and SVGAGI. The CDR3 here is CASRGTFYEQYF. DNA of the CDR3: TGTGCCAGCAGAGGGACTTTCTACGAGCAGTACTTC.

This chain joins TRBV15 and TRBJ2-6; a weak D match, TRBD1 (5 bases). Trimming took off 0 bases at V and 3 bases at J, with 9 bases between the two ends. The CDR3 sequence is 16 residues long. The germline gives CDR1 LNHNV, CDR2 YYDKDF (reference sequence). CDR3 in amino acids: CATSRDRENGANVLTF. For the CDR3, the DNA is TGTGCCACCAGCAGAGACAGGGAAAATGGGGCCAACGTCCTGACTTTC. The full variable domain, completed using reference TRBV15 and TRBJ2-6, is DAMVIQNPRYQVTQFGKPVTLSCSQTLNHNVMYWYQQKSSQAPKLLFHYYDKDFNNEADTPDNFQSRRPNTSFCFLDIRSPGLGDTAMYLCATSRDRENGANVLTFGAGSRLTVL.

The chain joins TRBV9 to TRBJ1-2, with no clear D. Germline V CDR1 and CDR2: SGDLS, YYNGEE. V shed 3 bases and J shed 1 base, with 4 bases lying between them. The CDR3 length is 12 residues. The CDR3 loop is CASSESNYGYTF. CDR3 sequence (DNA): TGTGCCAGCAGCGAGAGTAACTATGGCTACACCTTC.

This rearrangement joins TRBV11-2 to TRBJ1-2; 9 bases map to TRBD1. Germline CDR1 and CDR2: SGHAT and FQNNGV. V lost 1 base to trimming and J lost 0 bases; unmatched junction nucleotides: 3. This CDR3 is built from 16 residues. The CDR3 nucleotides are TGTGCCAGCAGCTTAGTTGGGACAGGGACTAACTATGGCTACACCTTC. Its translation: CASSLVGTGTNYGYTF.

The chain employs TRBV14 and TRBJ2-1; no definite D call. Looked up from germline, CDR1 is SGHDN and CDR2 is FVKESK. With 4 bases removed from V and 4 bases from J, the gap between germline ends came to 14 bases. The CDR3 spans 15 residues. The CDR3 nucleotides read TGTGCCAGCAGCCGCCAAAGCCCTACTTACAATGAGCAGTTCTTC. Residues: CASSRQSPTYNEQFF.

The chain recombines TRBV29-1 with TRBJ2-5; 8 nucleotides line up with TRBD1. Germline assignment: CDR1 SQVTM and CDR2 ANQGSEA. With 6 bases clipped from V and 4 bases from J, the junction kept 7 bases outside the gene matches. This CDR3 is 13 amino acids long. CDR3 residues: CSVGTGRGETQYF. CDR3 coding DNA: TGCAGCGTGGGGACAGGTCGGGGAGAGACCCAGTACTTC.

This chain joins TRBV7-2 and TRBJ2-7; D perhaps matches TRBD2 (6 bases). The germline gives CDR1 SGHTA, CDR2 FQGNSA. The CDR3 totals 15 residues. V was pared by 3 bases and J by 8 bases, with 20 bases between. CDR3 nucleotides: TGTGCCAGCAGCTTTCTGGTCGCGGGAATTCGTAAGCAGTACTTC. Protein: CASSFLVAGIRKQYF. The whole variable domain, remainder taken from reference TRBV7-2 and TRBJ2-7, is GAGVSQSPSNKVTEKGKDVELRCDPISGHTALYWYRQSLGQGLEFLIYFQGNSAPDKSGLPSDRFSAERTGGSVSTLTIQRTQQEDSAVYLCASSFLVAGIRKQYFGPGTRLTVT.

This clone occurred a few times. The J gene is TRBJ2-3, the V gene TRBV10-3, with TRBD1 as a possible D gene (6 bases). V gave up 6 bases and J gave up 0 bases, with 13 bases separating them. From germline, CDR1 is ENHRY and CDR2 SYGVKD. CDR3 length: 15 amino acids. The DNA of the CDR3 is TGTGCCATCAGACCCCCGGGACATAGCACAGATACGCAGTATTTT. Encoded protein: CAIRPPGHSTDTQYF.

The rearrangement links TRBV19 to TRBJ2-7, with D perhaps matching TRBD1 (6 bases). The CDR3 is made up of 14 amino acids. The V end was cut by 4 bases, the J end by 3 bases, with 13 bases between. Per germline, CDR1 LNHDA and CDR2 SQIVND (reference sequence). The CDR3 nucleotides read TGTGCCAGTAGTAGGACAGCGATAAGCTACGAGCAGTACTTC. Translating gives CASSRTAISYEQYF.

This clone was observed a few times. The V and J genes are TRBV29-1 and TRBJ2-1; TRBD1 might be the D (6 bases). The CDR3 consists of 16 residues. The V gene's germline CDR1 is SQVTM and CDR2 ANQGSEA. V gave up 6 bases and J gave up 0 bases, with 18 bases separating them. CDR3 sequence reads: CSVGRTVQSSYNEQFF. CDR3 DNA sequence: TGCAGCGTCGGTAGGACAGTCCAGAGCTCCTACAATGAGCAGTTCTTC.

This clone was found once. The chain recombines TRBV5-1 with TRBJ2-7; 11 bases fit TRBD2. The CDR3 is 16 amino acids. CDR1 is SGHRS and CDR2 is YFSETQ in the germline V gene. Trimming took 2 bases from V and 2 from J; bases not matched to a gene: 6. CDR3 bases: TGCGCCAGCAGCTTAACAGGTAGCGGGAGGGCCTACGAGCAGTACTTC. Residues: CASSLTGSGRAYEQYF.

The chain recombines TRBV20-1 with TRBJ1-5; a weak D match, TRBD1 (6 bases). V was pared by 3 bases and J by 2 bases, with 14 bases between. This CDR3 has 15 residues. Germline assignment: CDR1 DFQATT and CDR2 SNEGSKA (reference sequence). CDR3 sequence: CSASAGATRNQPQHF. The CDR3 nucleotides read TGCAGTGCTAGTGCAGGGGCGACCCGCAATCAGCCCCAGCATTTT.

This clone came up once. The genes are TRBV12-2 and TRBJ2-7; TRBD2, as called in the table, went unchecked against the DNA. TRBV12-2 is an annotated pseudogene. There are 15 residues in the CDR3. The CDR3 loop is CASRLIQRGCYEQYF. DNA of the CDR3: TGTGCAAGTCGCTTAATCCAGCGGGGTTGCTACGAGCAGTACTTC.

The chain uses TRBV30 and TRBJ2-7, with 7 bases fitting TRBD2. V dropped 4 bases and J dropped 6; count of bases not matched to a gene: 9. This CDR3 has 13 residues. Looked up from germline, CDR1 is GTSNPN and CDR2 is SVGIG (reference sequence). CDR3 DNA: TGTGCCTGGAACTTGGGAGGGGATTCCGAGCAGTACTTC. It codes for CAWNLGGDSEQYF.